Listed below are T cell receptor beta chains from one sample, sequenced in a study of blood T cells in healthy people across ages. TCRdb called the 5' RACE reads again in MiXCR, with one record for every CDR3 protein. The sample carries roughly 2 million distinct CDR3 sequences, about 49% recorded once. The source material was blood. The receptors here all came from a woman in her thirties or forties in good health. Each CDR3 is given with its conserved first and last residue. The order of the fields is D gene, V gene, clone size, J gene, CDR3 DNA, CDR3 protein. The D gene is left open where the match is weak. Some rows mark clone size as missing; the rest say once, few, many or name a class of expanded clone.

D: TRBD2
V: TRBV6-1
size: few
J: TRBJ2-3
DNA: TGTGCCAGCAGTGAAGCGTCGGCTAGCGGGGGGGCGGTGGTGACAGATACGCAGTATTTT
CDR3: CASSEASASGGAVVTDTQYF

D: NA
V: TRBV6-1
size: few
J: TRBJ2-3
DNA: TGTGCCAGCAGTGAAGGTCACCTCAGCACAGATACGCAGTATTTT
CDR3: CASSEGHLSTDTQYF

D: NA
V: TRBV5-1
size: NA
J: TRBJ2-2
DNA: TGCGCCAGCAGCTTGGCCGAGAGAATGAACACCGGGGAGCTGTTTTTT
CDR3: CASSLAERMNTGELFF

D: NA
V: TRBV7-9
size: few
J: TRBJ1-1
DNA: TGTGCCAGCAGCTTACCCTATACTGAAGCTTTCTTT
CDR3: CASSLPYTEAFF

D: NA
V: TRBV18
size: NA
J: TRBJ2-5
DNA: TGTGCCAGCTCAGACAGCTCCTACCAAGAGACCCAGTACTTC
CDR3: CASSDSSYQETQYF

D: NA
V: TRBV5-1
size: NA
J: TRBJ2-3
DNA: TGCGCCAGCAGCTTGGCGTATCCAGCAGCCTCAGATACGCAGTATTTT
CDR3: CASSLAYPAASDTQYF

D: NA
V: TRBV6-5
size: few
J: TRBJ2-5
DNA: TGTGCCAGCAGTTCCAGGGACCCTCAAGAGACCCAGTACTTC
CDR3: CASSSRDPQETQYF

D: NA
V: TRBV10-2
size: NA
J: TRBJ1-4
DNA: TGCGCCAGCAGTTATGGACAGCCAACTAATGAAAAACTGTTTTTT
CDR3: CASSYGQPTNEKLFF

D: NA
V: TRBV14
size: NA
J: TRBJ2-7
DNA: TGTGCCAGCAGCCAAGATCTTATGGCCTACGAGCAGTACTTC
CDR3: CASSQDLMAYEQYF

D: NA
V: TRBV20-1
size: once
J: TRBJ2-1
DNA: TGCAGTGCTAGAGCCCAAGGGGCGGGGACCTCCTACAATGAGCAGTTCTTC
CDR3: CSARAQGAGTSYNEQFF

D: NA
V: TRBV6-5
size: NA
J: TRBJ2-1
DNA: TGTGCCAGCGGCGGGGTCGACTACAATGAGCAGTTCTTC
CDR3: CASGGVDYNEQFF

D: TRBD1
V: TRBV29-1
size: few
J: TRBJ1-2
DNA: TGCAGCGTTGTGGGACAGGAGGTGGGCTATGGCTACACCTTC
CDR3: CSVVGQEVGYGYTF

D: NA
V: TRBV12-3/TRBV12-4
size: few
J: TRBJ2-3
DNA: TGTGCCAGCAGTCGCGACGGGGGGCTCACAGATACGCAGTATTTT
CDR3: CASSRDGGLTDTQYF

D: NA
V: TRBV5-1
size: NA
J: TRBJ2-3
DNA: TGCGCCAGCAGCTTGGCCGGGACCATGGCAGATACGCAGTATTTT
CDR3: CASSLAGTMADTQYF

D: NA
V: TRBV7-8
size: once
J: TRBJ2-7
DNA: TGTGCCAGCAGCCCGAGGGACGGACAAAGCTCCTACGAGCAGTACTTC
CDR3: CASSPRDGQSSYEQYF

D: TRBD2
V: TRBV28
size: NA
J: TRBJ2-3
DNA: TGTGCCAGCAGCTATTACCGGGGGGTCACAGATACGCAGTATTTT
CDR3: CASSYYRGVTDTQYF

D: TRBD2
V: TRBV5-1
size: NA
J: TRBJ2-7
DNA: TGCGCCAGCAGCTTTAGCGGGGACTTCTACGAGCAGTACTTC
CDR3: CASSFSGDFYEQYF

D: TRBD2
V: TRBV4-3
size: few
J: TRBJ2-1
DNA: TGCGCCAGCAGCCAAGATGGGACCGGGACTACACACCAGTTGAAGCAGTTCTTC
CDR3: CASSQDGTGTTHQLKQFF

D: TRBD1
V: TRBV2
size: NA
J: TRBJ2-5
DNA: TGTGCCAGCAGTGAAGCGCTTTGGGACAGCAGCCAAGAGACCCAGTACTTC
CDR3: CASSEALWDSSQETQYF

D: NA
V: TRBV6-4
size: few
J: TRBJ1-2
DNA: TGTGCCAGCAGTGACAGGGACAATGGCTACACCTTC
CDR3: CASSDRDNGYTF

D: NA
V: TRBV12-3/TRBV12-4
size: few
J: TRBJ1-2
DNA: TGTGCCAGCAGTTCCACGACAGGAATTCACTATGGCTACACCTTC
CDR3: CASSSTTGIHYGYTF

D: NA
V: TRBV11-3
size: once
J: TRBJ2-1
DNA: TGTGCCAGCAGCTTAGGCACAGGGACCGTAAATGAGCAGTTCTTC
CDR3: CASSLGTGTVNEQFF

D: NA
V: TRBV5-5
size: NA
J: TRBJ2-7
DNA: TGTGCCAGCAGCCCTAACTTTCTCGAGCAGTACTTC
CDR3: CASSPNFLEQYF

D: NA
V: TRBV28
size: few
J: TRBJ1-2
DNA: TGTGCCAGCAGTCTCCGCCGGTGGGGCAGGGAGTGGGGTGGCTACACCTTC
CDR3: CASSLRRWGREWGGYTF

D: NA
V: TRBV20-1
size: few
J: TRBJ2-7
DNA: TGCAGTGCTGATACTATAGGCAGGGCCTACGAGCAGTACTTC
CDR3: CSADTIGRAYEQYF

D: NA
V: TRBV29-1
size: NA
J: TRBJ2-1
DNA: TGCAGCGTTGAGGGTCGGGGGGCCTCCTACAATGAGCAGTTCTTC
CDR3: CSVEGRGASYNEQFF

D: TRBD1
V: TRBV10-3
size: NA
J: TRBJ2-7
DNA: TGTGCCATCAGTGAGTCGGGACAGGTCCCCTACGAGCAGTACTTC
CDR3: CAISESGQVPYEQYF

D: TRBD1
V: TRBV6-1
size: once
J: TRBJ2-7
DNA: TGTGCTAGCAGGGGACAGACGGCCGAGCAGTACTTC
CDR3: CASRGQTAEQYF

D: TRBD2
V: TRBV6-1
size: NA
J: TRBJ2-5
DNA: TGTGCCAGCAGACCCTGTTTGGCTAGCGGGGGGGAAGAGACCCAGTACTTC
CDR3: CASRPCLASGGEETQYF

D: TRBD1
V: TRBV7-2
size: few
J: TRBJ1-4
DNA: TGTGCCAGCAGTGGGACAGGGAATGAAAAACTGTTTTTT
CDR3: CASSGTGNEKLFF

D: TRBD1
V: TRBV27
size: NA
J: TRBJ1-1
DNA: TGTGCCAGCAGTTCCCCATCCGGGGACAGGGATAGAGCTTTCTTT
CDR3: CASSSPSGDRDRAFF

D: NA
V: TRBV4-1
size: few
J: TRBJ1-1
DNA: TGCGCCAGCAGCCCCGGAGGTTCAGCTTTCTTT
CDR3: CASSPGGSAFF

D: TRBD2
V: TRBV9
size: NA
J: TRBJ2-2
DNA: TGTGCCAGCAGCGCGACTAGCGGGGCTAACACCGGGGAGCTGTTTTTT
CDR3: CASSATSGANTGELFF

D: NA
V: TRBV29-1
size: NA
J: TRBJ2-7
DNA: TGCAGCACCCGGGACCGCCCCAATTACGAGCAGTACTTC
CDR3: CSTRDRPNYEQYF

D: TRBD1
V: TRBV6-6
size: NA
J: TRBJ2-5
DNA: TGTGCCAGCAGTCCCTCAGGGGGCAGGAAGACCCAGTACTTC
CDR3: CASSPSGGRKTQYF

D: NA
V: TRBV6-2/TRBV6-3
size: NA
J: TRBJ2-7
DNA: TGTGCCAGCAGCTCTATACAGGCCTACGAGCAGTACTTC
CDR3: CASSSIQAYEQYF

D: TRBD1
V: TRBV28
size: NA
J: TRBJ2-3
DNA: TGTGCCAGCGGACAGGGCCCCCAGTATTTT
CDR3: CASGQGPQYF

D: TRBD2
V: TRBV7-2
size: NA
J: TRBJ2-3
DNA: TGTGCCAGCAGCTTAGTCCCCCTGGGAGCGGGGGGCCTCACAGATACGCAGTATTTT
CDR3: CASSLVPLGAGGLTDTQYF

D: TRBD2
V: TRBV3-1
size: NA
J: TRBJ2-1
DNA: TGTGCCAGCAGCCAAGAAGGGGGACTAGTCGATGAGCAGTTCTTC
CDR3: CASSQEGGLVDEQFF

D: NA
V: TRBV4-1
size: few
J: TRBJ2-1
DNA: TGCGCCAGCAGCCAAGATGAACTACGTCAGTTCTTC
CDR3: CASSQDELRQFF

D: TRBD1
V: TRBV13
size: NA
J: TRBJ2-4
DNA: TGTGCCAGCAGCCCTAACCCGGGACAGGGAGGAAGTCTAGCCAAAAACATCCAGTACTTC
CDR3: CASSPNPGQGGSLAKNIQYF

D: TRBD1
V: TRBV12-3/TRBV12-4
size: NA
J: TRBJ2-3
DNA: TGTGCCTGCAGGAAAGGACCGGGACAGGATACAGATCCGCAGTATTTT
CDR3: CACRKGPGQDTDPQYF

D: NA
V: TRBV4-3
size: NA
J: TRBJ2-1
DNA: TGCGCCAGCAGCCCCCAGGGTATAAGCTCCTACAATGAGCAGTTCTTC
CDR3: CASSPQGISSYNEQFF

D: TRBD2
V: TRBV11-2
size: once
J: TRBJ2-5
DNA: TGTGCCAGCAGCTTAACCCCCATTTTAGCGGGGGGGAATGGCGGGGTGCAAGAGACCCAGTACTTC
CDR3: CASSLTPILAGGNGGVQETQYF

D: TRBD1
V: TRBV6-6
size: few
J: TRBJ2-7
DNA: TGTGCCAGCCACAGGGGGGACTCGGGGTCCTACGAGCAGTACTTC
CDR3: CASHRGDSGSYEQYF

D: TRBD1
V: TRBV6-5
size: NA
J: TRBJ1-2
DNA: TGTGCCAGCAGACCCGGGACAGGGGGCTCCCACTATGGCTACACCTTC
CDR3: CASRPGTGGSHYGYTF

D: NA
V: TRBV7-2
size: NA
J: TRBJ1-2
DNA: TGTGCCAGCAGCTTAGCGGGGACCCGGAACTATGGCTACACCTTC
CDR3: CASSLAGTRNYGYTF